The 4 T cell receptor beta chains reported below all come from one sample, sequenced in a study of OX40 agonist ivuxolimab in advanced cancers. Receptor libraries were prepared by the immunoSEQ multiplex PCR assay. This is the immuneACCESS table as TCRdb keeps it, with only in-frame sequences that have V and J called. A part of the clones is gone; compared with another copy, unresolved V genes explain less than half, and the rest is unexplained. The sample includes approximately 76,000 clones, with roughly 85% observed a single time. Over 4.5% of the sample is taken by the ten largest. The material sequenced was CD4+ or CD8+ T cells sorted from blood, taken in a trial of the OX40 agonist ivuxolimab. The source of these receptors is an adult with an advanced solid tumor such as melanoma, head and neck, liver or kidney cancer.

The rearrangement uses TRBV5-1 and TRBJ2-7, with 8 bases lining up with TRBD2. The CDR3 is made up of 13 amino acids. Trimming took 0 bases from V and 7 from J; bases not matched to a gene: 3. Germline V gives CDR1 SGHRS, CDR2 YFSETQ. As DNA, the CDR3 is TGCGCCAGCAGCTTGGGGACTAGCCTAGAGCAGTACTTC. Translating gives CASSLGTSLEQYF. Variable domain in full (rest from reference TRBV5-1 and TRBJ2-7): KAGVTQTPRYLIKTRGQQVTLSCSPISGHRSVSWYQQTPGQGLQFLFEYFSETQRNKGNFPGRFSGRQFSNSRSEMNVSTLELGDSALYLCASSLGTSLEQYFGPGTRLTVT.

The chain uses TRBV7-6 and TRBJ2-3, with 7 bases aligning to TRBD2. Germline V gives CDR1 SGHVS, CDR2 FNYEAQ. J was trimmed by 5 bases and V by 1 base; bases with no gene match: 6. This CDR3 comprises 15 residues. For the CDR3, the DNA is TGTGCCAGCAGCTTAGGACTAGCTAGTGGAGATACGCAGTATTTT. As protein: CASSLGLASGDTQYF.

The CDR3: CASSPGGLGTHEQYF. CDR3 DNA: TGCGCCAGCAGCCCCGGGGGCCTCGGCACCCACGAGCAGTACTTC. The V call is TRBV5-1, the J call TRBJ2-7; tentatively, D is TRBD1 or TRBD2 (6 bases each). Looked up from germline, CDR1 is SGHRS and CDR2 is YFSETQ. This CDR3 spans 15 amino acids. V gave up 4 bases and J gave up 5 bases, with 19 bases separating them.

The V gene is TRBV11-3, the J gene TRBJ1-1; no clear D. CDR1 is SGHNT, CDR2 YENEEA, per germline. Trimming removed 1 base at V and 1 base at J, with 4 bases between. CDR3 length: 13 amino acids. The DNA for the CDR3 is TGTGCCAGCAGCTTAGGTCGGAACACTGAAGCTTTCTTT. It specifies CASSLGRNTEAFF. The full variable domain, rest sourced from reference TRBV11-3 and TRBJ1-1, is EAGVVQSPRYKIIEKKQPVAFWCNPISGHNTLYWYLQNLGQGPELLIRYENEEAVDDSQLPKDRFSAERLKGVDSTLKIQPAELGDSAVYLCASSLGRNTEAFFGQGTRLTVV.